This T cell receptor (beta chain) was captured in a study of blood T cell repertoires in COVID-19. In the study overall: Whether acute or convalescent, the COVID-19 samples came from the United States, Italy and Spain. From T cells, B-cell-depleted T cells, or PBMCs came the material, which was cDNA or gDNA.

The germline gives CDR1 SGDLS, CDR2 YYNGEE. This CDR3 is built from 19 residues. V shed 4 bases, J shed 0 bases, and the junction held 13 bases outside the gene matches. Study processing details: For nucleated cells, counts were estimated from reference gene primer amplification. Here immunoSEQ multiplex PCR was the method, and the copy in TCRdb shows in-frame clones only, minus some. D and trimming were read from the DNA, whereas the V and J calls and clone size are those reported in that table. The table records 200,000 to 250,000 clones, roughly 90% of them present only once. The chain is built from TRBV9 and TRBJ2-1, with TRBD2 matching over 10 bases. The material sequenced was peripheral blood. This receptor was taken from a woman aged 60-75 years with acute or convalescent COVID-19. CDR3 protein: CASSSATSGLKFSYNEQFF. CDR3 nucleotide sequence: TGTGCCAGCAGCTCTGCGACTAGCGGGCTAAAATTCTCCTACAATGAGCAGTTCTTC. Full variable domain (rest looked up from reference TRBV9 and TRBJ2-1): DSGVTQTPKHLITATGQRVTLRCSPRSGDLSVYWYQQSLDQGLQFLIQYYNGEERAKGNILERFSAQQFPDLHSELNLSSLELGDSALYFCASSSATSGLKFSYNEQFFGPGTRLTVL.